This paragraph covers one TCR beta chain sequence. Germline and junction disagree at one end, which may indicate a read error. RNA was extracted from whole blood without cell sorting, alongside germline DNA. Before surgery, approximately 4 milliliters of EDTA blood were taken. Germline V CDR1 and CDR2: SGHAT, FQNNGV. The CDR3 is 12 residues long. The source of the sample is a study of tumor-infiltrating lymphocytes in primary liver carcinoma. A primer in the constant region served to generate TCR beta cDNA from roughly 520 ng of total RNA. What produced the TCR beta libraries was three nested multiplex PCR rounds using slightly modified ARM-PCR. The first two PCR rounds used TRBV1-TRBV30 forward primers with a C-beta reverse primer, nine to ten cycles each. From the multiplex PCR reads, TCRdb called clonotypes with MiXCR, one entry per CDR3 protein. Here the sample spans some 190,000 distinct CDR3 sequences, 60% being singletons.

This chain joins TRBV11-2 and TRBJ2-3; D remains ambiguous. This sequence was found in a man aged 35 to 55 with primary liver carcinoma and hepatitis B virus infection. The specimen sequenced was peripheral blood. CDR3 sequence reads: CPSNTIQDTQYF. The CDR3 DNA reads TGTCCCAGCAACACCATTCAAGATACGCAGTATTTT.